This TCR beta chain stems from a study of T cell responses to AZD1222 COVID-19 vaccine. At the level of the study: Some second doses came at about 4 weeks and others at about 12 weeks; these were pooled. Regarding the study as a whole: Researchers took repertoire samples only after the peak T cell response had come. With two AZD1222 doses given, Spike-specific TCR breadth and depth both rose. White British people made up most donors, females outnumbered males, and clonal diversity was possibly underestimated.

Trimming stripped 7 bases from V and 4 bases from J, with 22 bases between. The germline V gene encodes CDR1 LNHDA and CDR2 SQIVND (reference sequence). This CDR3 contains 16 residues. Turning to this clone: Its matching antigen is unknown.

The data were produced by immunoSEQ multiplex PCR, yet TCRdb's version contains in-frame clones alone and is incomplete. Among 150,000 or so clones, 80% to 95% were seen once, and the ten largest hold about 1.5%. Source: peripheral blood, taken on day 0 of AZD1222 vaccination. The chain has TRBV19 and TRBJ1-2; possibly TRBD1 for D (6 bases). The TCR was taken from an adult in good health. The CDR3, as DNA: TGTGCCAGTAAACATCGGTGGGGGGCGCAGGGCTATGGCTACACCTTC. This translates into CASKHRWGAQGYGYTF.